These 28 T cell receptor beta chains were all obtained from the same sample, sequenced in a study of human T cells and chemical hapten exposure. Sample time point: pre-sensitization, week 0. Treatment defined: therapeutic diphenylcyclopropenone sensitization with weekly scalp DPC. TCRdb processed the RACE reads anew with MiXCR; each CDR3 protein has one entry. Of about 77,000 distinct CDR3 sequences in the sample, roughly 15% were seen once. Sample: whole blood, taken in connection with sensitization to the hapten diphenylcyclopropenone (DPC). Receptors were obtained from a woman aged 45 to 65 with alopecia areata. Some clones in this sample may be carry-over from other donors' samples.

The chain carries TRBV29-1 and TRBJ2-5; 11 nucleotides match TRBD1. CDR3 length: 13 residues. Germline values: CDR1 SQVTM, CDR2 ANQGSEA. V lost 8 bases, J lost 5 bases, and 7 bases stayed unmatched. The CDR3 DNA reads TGCAGCACCTGGGACAGGGGGTCGGAGACCCAGTACTTC. Protein sequence: CSTWDRGSETQYF.

This chain joins TRBV30 and TRBJ1-2; no reliable D call. From germline, CDR1 is GTSNPN and CDR2 SVGIG (reference sequence). Trimming pared 5 bases from V and 1 base from J, leaving 11 bases between. CDR3 size: 13 residues. The CDR3 here is CAWGRFINYGYTF. The CDR3 nucleotides read TGTGCCTGGGGGCGGTTTATTAACTATGGCTACACCTTC.

This clonotype was picked up a small number of times. The genes are TRBV27 and TRBJ2-7; D could derive from TRBD1 or TRBD2 (5 bases each). Germline loops: CDR1 MNHEY, CDR2 SMNVEV (reference sequence). Trimming took off 0 bases at V and 4 bases at J, with 7 bases between the two ends. The length of the CDR3 is 13 residues. The CDR3 sequence: CASSLSGRYEQYF. The CDR3 bases are TGTGCCAGCAGTTTATCGGGACGGTACGAGCAGTACTTC.

This clonotype was seen a few times. DNA for the CDR3: TGTGCCAGCAGTTCCGGGACTAGCGGCCCACGCGAGCAGTACTTC. Its translation is CASSSGTSGPREQYF. V and J are TRBV28 and TRBJ2-7; 11 positions agree with TRBD2. The CDR3 is made up of 15 amino acids. The V gene's germline CDR1 is MDHEN and CDR2 SYDVKM. V was clipped by 4 bases and J by 6 bases; unmatched bases: 8.

The genes are TRBV27 and TRBJ2-2, with unresolved D. V was shortened by 5 bases and J by 5 bases, with 9 bases between the two germline ends. Germline V gene data show CDR1 as MNHEY and CDR2 as SMNVEV (reference sequence). The CDR3 covers 13 residues. This chain's CDR3 is CASSIHSTGELFF. In nucleotides, the CDR3 is TGTGCCAGCAGTATCCATTCTACCGGGGAGCTGTTTTTT.

This chain joins TRBV9 and TRBJ2-2; D is ambiguous. V was shortened by 3 bases and J by 8 bases, with 11 bases between the two germline ends. Germline CDR1 and CDR2: SGDLS and YYNGEE. The CDR3 is made up of 13 amino acids. CDR3 in DNA: TGTGCCAGCAGCGGACGCTCCGGGGGGGAGCTGTTTTTT. It specifies CASSGRSGGELFF.

This clonotype showed up just a few times. The rearrangement uses TRBV7-6 and TRBJ2-5; D remains ambiguous. Germline V gene sequence: CDR1 SGHVS, CDR2 FNYEAQ. V was trimmed by 5 bases and J by 2 bases, leaving 15 bases between them. The CDR3 is 15 residues long. CDR3 nucleotides: TGTGCCAGCAGCCCGAGTAGCAGCCCTCAAGAGACCCAGTACTTC. It yields the protein CASSPSSSPQETQYF.

About this clonotype itself: This clone may be a read error of a much larger clone one base away. The chain links TRBV2 to TRBJ2-7; possibly TRBD2 for D (6 bases). Germline assignment: CDR1 SNHLY and CDR2 FYNNEI. The V end lost 10 bases, the J end lost 2 bases, and 18 bases lay between the germline ends. The CDR3 loop spans 14 amino acids. CDR3 protein: CATEGSQRAYEQYF. The DNA of the CDR3 is TGTGCCACCGAAGGTTCTCAGCGGGCCTACGAGCAGTACTTC.

The chain combines TRBV20-1 with TRBJ2-7, with D maybe TRBD2 (5 bases). Germline loops: CDR1 DFQATT, CDR2 SNEGSKA (reference sequence). The V end was cut by 5 bases, the J end by 0 bases, with 14 bases between. There are 14 residues in the CDR3. The CDR3 region has the DNA TGCAGTGCTGTAGGACGGGAAGCCTCCTACGAGCAGTACTTC. Translation gives CSAVGREASYEQYF.

In its sample, this clonotype was seen many times. CDR3: CASSLGGAYTEAFF. DNA of the CDR3: TGTGCCAGCAGCTTAGGGGGGGCATATACTGAAGCTTTCTTT. The chain recombines TRBV7-6 with TRBJ1-1; possible D gene TRBD1, 6 bases. Per the germline V gene, CDR1 is SGHVS and CDR2 is FNYEAQ. Trimming shortened V by 1 base and J by 5 bases, and 11 bases separated the two germline ends. CDR3 length: 14 amino acids.

There are a few counts of this clonotype. The rearrangement joins TRBV12-3 or TRBV12-4 to TRBJ2-7; TRBD1 aligns across 8 bases. J lost 2 bases, V lost 3 bases, and 3 bases had no gene match. This CDR3 is built from 14 residues. CDR3 residues: CASSFRTGTYEQYF. The DNA of the CDR3 is TGTGCCAGCAGTTTTAGGACAGGGACCTACGAGCAGTACTTC.

The table lists this clonotype with a few counts. The DNA of the CDR3 is TGTGCCAGCAGCTTGGGGTCCGGACGGGCGAACACTGAAGCTTTCTTT. It yields the protein CASSLGSGRANTEAFF. The V and J genes are TRBV5-5 and TRBJ1-1; D call uncertain. Trimming left V 0 bases short and J 1 base short, with 13 bases between. The CDR3 covers 16 residues. CDR1 is SGHKS and CDR2 is YYEKEE in the germline V gene (reference sequence). The full variable domain, with the rest looked up from reference TRBV5-5 and TRBJ1-1, is DAGVTQSPTHLIKTRGQQVTLRCSPISGHKSVSWYQQVLGQGPQFIFQYYEKEERGRGNFPDRFSARQFPNYSSELNVNALLLGDSALYLCASSLGSGRANTEAFFGQGTRLTVV.

This clonotype was seen many times. DNA for the CDR3: TGTGCCAGCAGTTTCTACTCTGGGGCCAACGTCCTGACTTTC. Protein sequence: CASSFYSGANVLTF. The rearrangement joins TRBV12-3 or TRBV12-4 to TRBJ2-6; D call uncertain. Trimming shortened V by 3 bases and J by 0 bases, and 3 bases separated the two germline ends. This CDR3 is 14 amino acids long.

This clonotype was detected only once. The rearrangement joins TRBV11-2 to TRBJ2-7; 7 bases match TRBD2. V shed 5 bases and J 2 bases; nucleotides not matched to a gene: 3. The length of the CDR3 is 13 residues. Germline V gene sequence: CDR1 SGHAT, CDR2 FQNNGV. The CDR3 region is CASSPRGAYEQYF. The CDR3 DNA reads TGTGCCAGCAGCCCCCGGGGGGCCTACGAGCAGTACTTC.

V and J are TRBV5-8 and TRBJ2-5; possible D gene TRBD1, 5 bases. V lost 9 bases and J 2 bases, leaving 14 bases between the germline ends. Per the germline V gene, CDR1 is SGHTS and CDR2 is YDEGEE. The length of the CDR3 is 13 residues. This CDR3 is CATRGAAQETQYF. The CDR3, as DNA: TGTGCCACCCGTGGGGCAGCTCAAGAGACCCAGTACTTC.

This clonotype was seen many times. This chain links TRBV12-3 or TRBV12-4 with TRBJ2-1, with 14 bases that match TRBD2. The CDR3 totals 14 residues. Unmatched junction bases numbered 4, after V lost 6 bases and J lost 9 bases. The CDR3 is CASRKGLAGGEQFF. The CDR3 DNA reads TGTGCCAGCAGGAAAGGACTAGCGGGAGGTGAGCAGTTCTTC.

CDR3 loop: CASSQGRFSSGNTIYF. DNA of the CDR3: TGTGCCAGCAGCCAAGGAAGATTCAGCTCTGGAAACACCATATATTTT. V usage is TRBV4-2 and J usage is TRBJ1-3; no clear D. Trimming took off 1 base at V and 0 bases at J, with 10 bases between the two ends. The CDR3 totals 16 residues. Germline values: CDR1 LGHNA, CDR2 YNFKEQ.

The chain carries TRBV7-6 and TRBJ2-1; D not certain. Deletions cut 0 bases from V and 4 bases from J, with 10 bases between. The CDR3 sequence is 15 residues long. Germline V gene data show CDR1 as SGHVS and CDR2 as FNYEAQ. The CDR3 region is CASSLASTGYNEQFF. The CDR3 DNA reads as TGTGCCAGCAGCTTAGCCTCAACTGGATACAATGAGCAGTTCTTC.

The gene calls are TRBV18 and TRBJ2-3; no reliable D call. This CDR3 spans 12 amino acids. The germline V and J ends were trimmed by 3 bases and 5 bases, with 6 bases remaining between them. The V gene's germline CDR1 is KGHSH and CDR2 LQKENI. CDR3 residues: CASSPYEDTQYF. The CDR3 DNA reads as TGTGCCAGCTCACCTTATGAAGATACGCAGTATTTT.

This clonotype was counted many times. V and J are TRBV12-3 or TRBV12-4 and TRBJ2-1; 11 bases agree with TRBD2. The ends lost 6 bases at V and 6 bases at J; junction bases unmatched: 4. This CDR3 contains 14 residues. Written as DNA, the CDR3 is TGTGCCAGCAGAACTAGCGGGAGAACCAATGAGCAGTTCTTC. Translated, it gives CASRTSGRTNEQFF.

This clonotype was found many times. The rearrangement links TRBV20-1 to TRBJ2-5; TRBD2 aligns across 10 bases. CDR1 is DFQATT and CDR2 is SNEGSKA in the germline V gene (reference sequence). The CDR3 has 14 amino acids. J was trimmed by 5 bases and V by 6 bases; bases with no gene match: 9. CDR3 sequence reads: CSAPASGGWETQYF. The CDR3 DNA sequence: TGCAGTGCGCCTGCTAGCGGGGGTTGGGAGACCCAGTACTTC.

This clonotype turned up a few times. The chain is built from TRBV9 and TRBJ2-1; D is unclear. Trimming stripped 0 bases from V and 7 bases from J, with 2 bases between. The CDR3 sequence is 11 residues long. Germline assignment: CDR1 SGDLS and CDR2 YYNGEE. The CDR3 DNA is TGTGCCAGCAGCGTAGCTAATGAGCAGTTCTTC. Amino acids: CASSVANEQFF.

The genes are TRBV4-1 and TRBJ1-1; D is ambiguous. From germline, CDR1 is MGHRA and CDR2 YSYEKL. The CDR3 totals 16 residues. V was pared by 2 bases and J by 0 bases, with 13 bases between. CDR3 protein: CASSQLVPLLNTEAFF. Here the CDR3 DNA reads TGCGCCAGCAGCCAATTAGTCCCCCTGTTGAACACTGAAGCTTTCTTT.

This clonotype has only a few counts. The chain has TRBV18 and TRBJ2-3; 9 bases are a match to TRBD1. CDR1 is KGHSH, CDR2 LQKENI, per germline. V lost 2 bases to trimming and J lost 1 base; unmatched junction nucleotides: 4. The CDR3 consists of 16 residues. CDR3 DNA: TGTGCCAGCTCACCATGGGGACAGGGAGGCACAGATACGCAGTATTTT. Translating it yields CASSPWGQGGTDTQYF.

This clonotype has a handful of counts. The gene calls are TRBV3-1 and TRBJ2-1; D unresolved. CDR3 length equals 17 residues. Deletions cut 4 bases from V and 0 bases from J, with 16 bases between. Germline V gene lookup returns CDR1 LGHDT and CDR2 YNNKEL (reference sequence). CDR3 nucleotides: TGTGCCAGCAGCCTCCGAACCTTTAGCAGCTCCTACAATGAGCAGTTCTTC. This codes for CASSLRTFSSSYNEQFF.

This clonotype was observed at least ten times. This chain connects TRBV7-9 to TRBJ1-2; D ambiguous. The CDR3 has 15 amino acids. Germline loops: CDR1 SEHNR, CDR2 FQNEAQ (reference sequence). Deletions cut 5 bases from V and 4 bases from J, with 17 bases between. The CDR3: CASSPEGPGIYGYTF. For the CDR3, the DNA is TGTGCCAGCAGCCCAGAGGGTCCGGGGATCTATGGCTACACCTTC.

This chain connects TRBV18 to TRBJ1-5; 7 nucleotides match TRBD1. This CDR3 has 15 residues. The germline gives CDR1 KGHSH, CDR2 LQKENI. The V gene end was trimmed by 3 bases and the J gene end by 7 bases; junction bases not matched to a gene: 9. The CDR3, as DNA: TGTGCCAGCTCACCTGAGGGACAGTCAGGGCAGCCCCAGCATTTT. Protein sequence: CASSPEGQSGQPQHF. Full variable domain (remainder filled in from reference TRBV18 and TRBJ1-5): NAGVMQNPRHLVRRRGQEARLRCSPMKGHSHVYWYRQLPEEGLKFMVYLQKENIIDESGMPKERFSAEFPKEGPSILRIQQVVRGDSAAYFCASSPEGQSGQPQHFGDGTRLSIL.

A remark on this clonotype: One end of the junction fails to match germline, which may point to a read error. The CDR3 nucleotides are TGCAGTGCTTCGTGGACTGTGAATACTGAAGCTTTCTTT. The encoded protein is CSASWTVNTEAFF. The genes are TRBV20-1 and TRBJ1-1; D not certain. The CDR3 covers 13 residues. Germline lookup yields CDR1 DFQATT and CDR2 SNEGSKA (reference sequence).